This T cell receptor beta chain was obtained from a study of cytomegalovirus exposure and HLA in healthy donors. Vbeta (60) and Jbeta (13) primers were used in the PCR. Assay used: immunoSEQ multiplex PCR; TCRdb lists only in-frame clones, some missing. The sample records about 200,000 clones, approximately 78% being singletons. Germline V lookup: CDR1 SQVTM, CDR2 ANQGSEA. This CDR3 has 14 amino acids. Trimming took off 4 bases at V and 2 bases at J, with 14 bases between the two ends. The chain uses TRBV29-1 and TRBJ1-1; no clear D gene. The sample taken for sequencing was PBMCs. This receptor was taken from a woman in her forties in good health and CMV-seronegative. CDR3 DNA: TGCAGCGTTGGGGCTTCCGGTTCAAACACTGAAGCTTTCTTT. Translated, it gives CSVGASGSNTEAFF.